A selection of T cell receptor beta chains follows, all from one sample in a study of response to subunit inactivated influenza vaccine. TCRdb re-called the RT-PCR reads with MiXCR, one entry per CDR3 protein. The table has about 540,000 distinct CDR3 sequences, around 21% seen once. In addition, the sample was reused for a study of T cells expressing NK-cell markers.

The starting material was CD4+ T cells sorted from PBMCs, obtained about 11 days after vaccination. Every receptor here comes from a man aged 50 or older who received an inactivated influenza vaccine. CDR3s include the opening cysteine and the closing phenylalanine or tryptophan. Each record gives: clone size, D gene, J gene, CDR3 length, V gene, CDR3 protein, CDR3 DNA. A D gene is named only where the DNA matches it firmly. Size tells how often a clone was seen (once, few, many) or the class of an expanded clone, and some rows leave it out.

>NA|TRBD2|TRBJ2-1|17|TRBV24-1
CATSDLSTSGSVNEQFF
TGTGCCACCAGTGATTTATCGACTAGCGGGAGTGTAAATGAGCAGTTCTTC
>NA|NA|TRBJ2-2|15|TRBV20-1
CSAGRGNRNTGELFF
TGCAGTGCCGGCAGGGGAAATAGAAACACCGGGGAGCTGTTTTTT
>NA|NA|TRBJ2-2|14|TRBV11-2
CASSRQPNTGELFF
TGTGCCAGCAGTAGACAGCCGAACACCGGGGAGCTGTTTTTT
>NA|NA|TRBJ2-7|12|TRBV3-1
CASSQDVTGQYF
TGTGCCAGCAGCCAAGATGTGACAGGCCAGTACTTC
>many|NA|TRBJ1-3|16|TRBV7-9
CASSLEPGISGNTIYF
TGTGCCAGCAGCTTAGAGCCAGGGATCTCTGGAAACACCATATATTTT
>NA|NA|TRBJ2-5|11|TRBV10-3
CAITAGETQYF
TGTGCCATAACGGCCGGGGAGACCCAGTACTTC
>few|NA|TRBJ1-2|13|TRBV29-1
CSVDLPGNYGYTF
TGCAGCGTTGATCTTCCAGGGAACTATGGCTACACCTTC
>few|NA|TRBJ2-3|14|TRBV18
CASSPGVHTDTQYF
TGTGCCAGCTCACCGGGGGTCCACACAGATACGCAGTATTTT
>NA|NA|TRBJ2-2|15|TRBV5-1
CASSPGTRDTGELFF
TGCGCCAGCAGCCCCGGGACGAGGGACACCGGGGAGCTGTTTTTT
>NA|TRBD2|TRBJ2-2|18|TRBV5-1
CASSSGLAGGPDLQELFF
TGCGCCAGCAGCTCAGGACTAGCGGGGGGCCCCGACCTGCAGGAGCTGTTTTTT
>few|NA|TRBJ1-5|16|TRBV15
CATSRTDHRDNQPQHF
TGTGCCACCAGCAGGACCGACCACAGAGATAATCAGCCCCAGCATTTT
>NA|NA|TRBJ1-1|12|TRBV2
CASMGVGTEAFF
TGTGCCAGCATGGGGGTTGGGACTGAAGCTTTCTTT
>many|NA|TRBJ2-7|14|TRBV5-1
CASSLEPGSYEQYF
TGCGCCAGCAGCTTGGAACCTGGCTCCTACGAGCAGTACTTC
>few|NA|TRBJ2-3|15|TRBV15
CATSRDLLAIDTQYF
TGTGCCACCAGCAGAGATCTCCTAGCGATAGATACGCAGTATTTT
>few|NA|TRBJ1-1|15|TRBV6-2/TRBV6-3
CASSYGRTPNTEAFF
TGTGCCAGCAGTTACGGCCGGACACCGAACACTGAAGCTTTCTTT
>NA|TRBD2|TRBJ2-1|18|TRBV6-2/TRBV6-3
CASSYPKGLAVSYNEQFF
TGTGCCAGCAGTTACCCTAAGGGACTAGCGGTGTCCTACAATGAGCAGTTCTTC
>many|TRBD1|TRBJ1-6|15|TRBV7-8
CASSLPGGRNSPLHF
TGTGCCAGCAGCCTACCAGGGGGCCGGAATTCACCCCTCCACTTT
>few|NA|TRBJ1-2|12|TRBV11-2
CASSPLVYGYTF
TGTGCCAGCAGCCCATTAGTCTATGGCTACACCTTC
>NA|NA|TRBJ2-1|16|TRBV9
CASRLWMALGYNEQFF
TGTGCCAGCAGGCTATGGATGGCGTTAGGCTACAATGAGCAGTTCTTC
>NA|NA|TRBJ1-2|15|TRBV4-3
CASSQVVGDFYGYTF
TGCGCCAGCAGCCAAGTAGTTGGGGATTTCTATGGCTACACCTTC
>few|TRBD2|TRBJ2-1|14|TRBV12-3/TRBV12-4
CASSLGGGNYEQFF
TGTGCCAGCAGTTTAGGGGGGGGGAATTATGAGCAGTTCTTC
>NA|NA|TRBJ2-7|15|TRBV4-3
CASSQDLPYTYEQYF
TGCGCCAGCAGCCAAGATCTACCCTATACTTACGAGCAGTACTTC
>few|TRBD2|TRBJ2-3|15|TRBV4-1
CASSRGLAGSDTQYF
TGCGCCAGCAGCCGAGGACTAGCGGGGTCAGATACGCAGTATTTT
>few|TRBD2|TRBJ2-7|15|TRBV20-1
CSARRGTSGIGEQYF
TGCAGTGCTAGACGAGGGACTAGCGGGATTGGGGAGCAGTACTTC
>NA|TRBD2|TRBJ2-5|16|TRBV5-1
CASSSGLAGTQETQYF
TGCGCCAGCAGCTCCGGACTAGCGGGGACCCAAGAGACCCAGTACTTC
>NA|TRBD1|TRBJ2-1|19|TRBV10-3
CAISESIFLGQGIYNEQFF
TGTGCCATCAGTGAGTCGATCTTTCTGGGACAGGGTATCTACAATGAGCAGTTCTTC
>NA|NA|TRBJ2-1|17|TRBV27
CASSSEGRGGRVYEQFF
TGTGCCAGCAGTTCGGAAGGTAGGGGGGGCCGTGTCTATGAGCAGTTCTTC
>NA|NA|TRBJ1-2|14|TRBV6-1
CASSEGVSNYGYTF
TGTGCCAGCAGTGAGGGAGTCTCTAACTATGGCTACACCTTC
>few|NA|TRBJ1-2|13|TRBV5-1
CASSLAGADGYTF
TGCGCCAGCAGCTTGGCTGGGGCGGATGGCTACACCTTC
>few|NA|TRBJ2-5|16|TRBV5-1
CASSTSRARTQETQYF
TGCGCCAGCAGCACCAGCCGGGCCCGGACCCAAGAGACCCAGTACTTC
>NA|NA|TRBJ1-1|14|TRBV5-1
CASSFGIENTEAFF
TGCGCCAGCAGCTTCGGGATCGAGAACACTGAAGCTTTCTTT
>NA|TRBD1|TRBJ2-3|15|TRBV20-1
CSASLPGGITDTQYF
TGCAGTGCTAGTCTTCCAGGGGGAATAACAGATACGCAGTATTTT
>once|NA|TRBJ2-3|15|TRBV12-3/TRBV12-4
CASTQAPGDTDTQYF
TGTGCCAGCACCCAGGCGCCGGGGGACACAGATACGCAGTATTTT
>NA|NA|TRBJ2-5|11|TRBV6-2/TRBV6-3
CASSYPETQYF
TGTGCCAGCAGTTACCCGGAGACCCAGTACTTC
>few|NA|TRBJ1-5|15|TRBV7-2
CASSSQGTGNQPQHF
TGTGCCAGCAGTTCGCAGGGAACAGGCAATCAGCCCCAGCATTTT
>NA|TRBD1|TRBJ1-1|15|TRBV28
CASSSPGQINTEAFF
TGTGCCAGCAGTTCCCCGGGACAGATAAACACTGAAGCTTTCTTT
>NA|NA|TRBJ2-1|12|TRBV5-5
CASSWTFDEQFF
TGTGCCAGCAGCTGGACATTCGATGAGCAGTTCTTC
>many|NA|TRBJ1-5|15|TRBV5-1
CASSLLGASNQPQHF
TGCGCCAGCAGCTTGTTAGGGGCGAGCAATCAGCCCCAGCATTTT
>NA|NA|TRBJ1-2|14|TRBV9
CASSPHGTHYGYTF
TGTGCCAGCAGCCCCCACGGGACCCACTATGGCTACACCTTC
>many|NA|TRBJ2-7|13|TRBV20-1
CSARGRNPYEQYF
TGCAGTGCTAGAGGTCGGAATCCCTACGAGCAGTACTTC
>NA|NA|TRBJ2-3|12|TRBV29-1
CSVGTSADTQYF
TGCAGCGTCGGCACTAGTGCAGATACGCAGTATTTT
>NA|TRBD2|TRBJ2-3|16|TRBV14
CASSQDWEGSTDTQYF
TGTGCCAGCAGCCAAGATTGGGAGGGGAGCACAGATACGCAGTATTTT
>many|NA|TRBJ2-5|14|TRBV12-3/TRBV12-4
CASGLPGLKETQYF
TGTGCCAGCGGGCTCCCGGGACTGAAAGAGACCCAGTACTTC
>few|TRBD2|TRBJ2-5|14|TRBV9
CASSVGAGEETQYF
TGTGCCAGCAGCGTAGGGGCGGGGGAAGAGACCCAGTACTTC
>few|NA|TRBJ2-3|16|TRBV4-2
CASSARSSVGTDTQYF
TGTGCCAGCAGTGCGCGTTCTAGCGTGGGAACAGATACGCAGTATTTT
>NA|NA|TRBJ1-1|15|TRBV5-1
CASNKGQIMNTEAFF
TGCGCCAGCAACAAGGGGCAGATAATGAACACTGAAGCTTTCTTT
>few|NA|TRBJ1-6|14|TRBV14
CASSQDVQPSPLHF
TGTGCCAGCAGCCAAGATGTACAACCCTCACCCCTCCACTTT
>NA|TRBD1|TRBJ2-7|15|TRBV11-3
CASSFRDRVTYEQYF
TGTGCCAGCAGCTTCCGGGACAGGGTTACATACGAGCAGTACTTC
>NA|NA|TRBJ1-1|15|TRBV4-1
CASSQGEGRNTEAFF
TGCGCCAGCAGCCAGGGGGAGGGACGGAACACTGAAGCTTTCTTT
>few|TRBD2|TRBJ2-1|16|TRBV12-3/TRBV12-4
CASSPLTGLSYNEQFF
TGTGCCAGCAGCCCCTTGACGGGACTATCCTACAATGAGCAGTTCTTC
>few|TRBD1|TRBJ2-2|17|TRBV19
CASTFTKTGGNTGELFF
TGTGCCAGTACCTTCACCAAGACAGGGGGGAACACCGGGGAGCTGTTTTTT
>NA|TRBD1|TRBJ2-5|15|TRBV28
CASSPTGESGETQYF
TGTGCCAGCAGTCCAACAGGGGAATCGGGAGAGACCCAGTACTTC
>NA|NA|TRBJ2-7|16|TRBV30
CAWSVRGAGSSYEQYF
TGTGCCTGGAGTGTACGAGGGGCCGGGAGCTCCTACGAGCAGTACTTC
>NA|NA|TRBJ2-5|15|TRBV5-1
CASSLASYTQETQYF
TGCGCCAGCAGCTTGGCATCCTATACCCAAGAGACCCAGTACTTC